The clone carrying this TCR beta chain was seen more than once but under ten times. The antigen is not known. These data originate in a study of radiotherapy plus CTLA-4 blockade in lung cancer. Study in general: Among enrolled patients, under 20% responded and more than 25% achieved disease control. Overall study results and limits: Early clone dynamics of blood T cells, plus interferon-beta, reportedly predicted response best. Subsequent to radiotherapy plus ipilimumab, tumor-derived TCR clones underwent expansion in blood.

Generated by immunoSEQ multiplex PCR, the TCRdb table keeps only in-frame clones and is missing some. The sample has about 97,000 clones; roughly 74% are singletons. Per germline, CDR1 MDHEN and CDR2 SYDVKM. V was pared by 5 bases and J by 4 bases, with 11 bases of the junction left unmatched. The CDR3 is 17 residues long. V is TRBV28 and J is TRBJ2-5; 12 nucleotides line up with TRBD1. The sample here was peripheral blood, taken from a patient treated with radiotherapy plus ipilimumab. This sequence originates from a human donor with non-small cell lung cancer who had a partial response to radiotherapy plus ipilimumab. Some clones in this sample may be carry-over from other donors' samples. CDR3 in DNA: TGTGCCAGCAGTAGGGCGACCGGGACAGGGGGCGCAGAGACCCAGTACTTC. Amino acid sequence: CASSRATGTGGAETQYF.